The clone carrying this T cell receptor beta chain was seen at least ten times. Its antigen remains unidentified. MiXCR was run by TCRdb on the 5' RACE reads, yielding one entry per CDR3 protein. Here the sample spans 230,000 or so distinct CDR3 sequences, 3.6% being singletons. This record comes from a study of T cells after yellow fever vaccination. Trimming removed 1 base at V and 0 bases at J, with 5 bases between. The CDR3 runs 15 residues. The V gene's germline CDR1 is SGHRS and CDR2 YFSETQ. Study outcomes and limitations: A weaker but faster secondary response was observed, peaking on day 5 versus 15.

The sequence was obtained from a man between 18 and 29 years old who received the YFV17D yellow fever vaccine. The chain joins TRBV5-1 to TRBJ2-6; D gene unclear. This sample comprised PBMCs, obtained 15 days after the yellow fever booster vaccination. The CDR3 spells CASSLTVSGANVLTF. CDR3 sequence (DNA): TGCGCCAGCAGCTTGACAGTCTCTGGGGCCAACGTCCTGACTTTC.